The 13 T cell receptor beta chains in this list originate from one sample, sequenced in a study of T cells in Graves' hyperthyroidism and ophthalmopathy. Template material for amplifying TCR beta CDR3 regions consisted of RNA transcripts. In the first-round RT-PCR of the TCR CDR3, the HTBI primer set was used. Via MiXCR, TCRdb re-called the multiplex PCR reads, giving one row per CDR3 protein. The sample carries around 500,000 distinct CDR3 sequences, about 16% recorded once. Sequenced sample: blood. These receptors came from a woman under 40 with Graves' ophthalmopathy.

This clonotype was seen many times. CDR3 sequence reads: CASSLGGRNEQFF. Written as DNA, the CDR3 is TGTGCCAGCAGCTTAGGAGGGAGAAATGAGCAGTTCTTC. The chain recombines TRBV11-3 with TRBJ2-1, with a possible D match to TRBD2 (5 bases). The CDR3 is 13 amino acids. Germline CDR1 and CDR2: SGHNT and YENEEA. V lost 1 base to trimming and J lost 7 bases, with 8 bases between them.

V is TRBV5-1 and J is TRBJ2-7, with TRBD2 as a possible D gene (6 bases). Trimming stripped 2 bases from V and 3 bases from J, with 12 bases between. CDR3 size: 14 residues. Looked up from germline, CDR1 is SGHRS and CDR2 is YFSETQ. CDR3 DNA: TGCGCCAGCAGCTTAAGTCGGGGGTTCTACGAGCAGTACTTC. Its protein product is CASSLSRGFYEQYF.

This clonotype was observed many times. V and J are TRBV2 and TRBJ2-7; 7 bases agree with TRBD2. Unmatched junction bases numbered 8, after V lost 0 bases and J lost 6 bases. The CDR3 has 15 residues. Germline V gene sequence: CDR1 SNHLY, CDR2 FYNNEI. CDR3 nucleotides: TGTGCCAGCAGTGAAGCTTCTAGCGGTCGGCCCGAGCAGTACTTC. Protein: CASSEASSGRPEQYF. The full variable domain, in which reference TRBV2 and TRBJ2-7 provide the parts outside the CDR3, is EPEVTQTPSHQVTQMGQEVILRCVPISNHLYFYWYRQILGQKVEFLVSFYNNEISEKSEIFDDQFSVERPDGSNFTLKIRSTKLEDSAMYFCASSEASSGRPEQYFGPGTRLTVT.

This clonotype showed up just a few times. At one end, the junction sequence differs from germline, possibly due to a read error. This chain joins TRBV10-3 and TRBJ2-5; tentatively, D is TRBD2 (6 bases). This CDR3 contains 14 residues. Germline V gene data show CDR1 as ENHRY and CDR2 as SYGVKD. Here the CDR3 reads CAIKAGGVRETQHF. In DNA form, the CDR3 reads TGTGCCATCAAGGCGGGTGGGGTACGGGAGACCCAGCACTTC.

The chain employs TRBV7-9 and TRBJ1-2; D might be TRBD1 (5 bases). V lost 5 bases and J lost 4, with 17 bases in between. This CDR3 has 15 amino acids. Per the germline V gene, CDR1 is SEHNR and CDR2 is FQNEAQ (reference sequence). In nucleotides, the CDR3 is TGTGCCAGCAGCGGGAGGGACGGACGCTCCTATGGCTACACCTTC. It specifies CASSGRDGRSYGYTF.

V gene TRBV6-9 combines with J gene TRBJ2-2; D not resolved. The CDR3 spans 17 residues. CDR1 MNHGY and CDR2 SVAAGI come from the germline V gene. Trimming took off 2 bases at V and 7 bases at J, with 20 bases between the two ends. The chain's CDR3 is CASSYIGVGGGGGELFF. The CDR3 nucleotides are TGTGCCAGCAGTTATATCGGAGTCGGCGGCGGTGGCGGGGAGCTGTTTTTT.

The CDR3 sequence: CASSYSRGQKSEKLFF. For the CDR3, the DNA is TGTGCCAGCAGTTACTCGAGAGGGCAGAAAAGTGAAAAACTGTTTTTT. The genes are TRBV6-5 and TRBJ1-4; D is unclear. The CDR3 is 16 amino acids. Germline-derived CDR1 and CDR2 are MNHEY and SVGAGI. The ends were cut back, 0 bases at V and 7 bases at J, with 15 bases in the middle.

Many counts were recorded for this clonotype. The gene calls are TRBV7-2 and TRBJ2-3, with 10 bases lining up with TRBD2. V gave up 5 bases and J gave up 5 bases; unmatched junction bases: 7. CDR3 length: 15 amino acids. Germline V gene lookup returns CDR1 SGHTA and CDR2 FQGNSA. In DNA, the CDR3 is TGTGCCAGCAGCCCTCGGACTAGCGGTGGAGATACGCAGTATTTT. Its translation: CASSPRTSGGDTQYF.

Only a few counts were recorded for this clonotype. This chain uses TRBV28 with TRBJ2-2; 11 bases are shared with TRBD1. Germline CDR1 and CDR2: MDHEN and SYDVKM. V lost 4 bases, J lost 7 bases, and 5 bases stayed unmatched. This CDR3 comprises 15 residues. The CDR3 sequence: CASSSRDRGGGELFF. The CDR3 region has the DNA TGTGCCAGCAGTTCCCGGGACAGGGGGGGCGGGGAGCTGTTTTTT.

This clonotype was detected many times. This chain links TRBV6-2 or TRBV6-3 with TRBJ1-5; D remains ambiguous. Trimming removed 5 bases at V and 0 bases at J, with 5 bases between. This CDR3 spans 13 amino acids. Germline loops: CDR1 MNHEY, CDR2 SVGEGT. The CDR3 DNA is TGTGCCAGCAGTCGTAATAGCAATCAGCCCCAGCATTTT. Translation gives CASSRNSNQPQHF.

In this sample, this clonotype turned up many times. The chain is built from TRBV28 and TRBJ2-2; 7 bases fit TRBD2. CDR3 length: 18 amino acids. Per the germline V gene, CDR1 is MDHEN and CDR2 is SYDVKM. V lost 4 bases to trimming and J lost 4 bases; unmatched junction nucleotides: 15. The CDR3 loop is CASSSSSKGGRVTGELFF. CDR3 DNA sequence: TGTGCCAGCAGTTCCTCTTCAAAAGGAGGGAGGGTCACCGGGGAGCTGTTTTTT.

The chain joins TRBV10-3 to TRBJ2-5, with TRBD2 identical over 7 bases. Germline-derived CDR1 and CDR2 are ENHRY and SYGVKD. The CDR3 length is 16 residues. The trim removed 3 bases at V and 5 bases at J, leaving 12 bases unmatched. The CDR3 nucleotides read TGTGCCATCAGTGAAACAATAGCGGGCCTCGGGGAGACCCAGTACTTC. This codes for CAISETIAGLGETQYF.

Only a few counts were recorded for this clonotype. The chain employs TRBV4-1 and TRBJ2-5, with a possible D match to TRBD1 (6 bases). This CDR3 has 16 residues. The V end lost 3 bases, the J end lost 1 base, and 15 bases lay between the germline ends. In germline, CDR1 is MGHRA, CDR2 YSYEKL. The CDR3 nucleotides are TGCGCCAGCAGCCAGCCCGGACAGAAGATCCAAGAGACCCAGTACTTC. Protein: CASSQPGQKIQETQYF.